These 27 T cell receptor beta chains originate from one sample sequenced in a study of blood T cell repertoires in COVID-19. Using immunoSEQ multiplex PCR, the repertoire was profiled, and TCRdb retains in-frame clones only, with some absent. The data show 350,000 or so clones, approximately 83% seen once. Sequencing was done on a sample of PBMCs or T cells enriched from blood (not recorded which). The source is a woman between 40 and 55 years old with acute COVID-19.

The chain has TRBV10-2 and TRBJ2-7; D perhaps matches TRBD2 (5 bases). Trimming took off 10 bases at V and 0 bases at J, with 16 bases between the two ends. This CDR3 region has 14 residues. Germline V lookup: CDR1 WSHSY, CDR2 SAAADI. This chain's CDR3 is CANLIQRISYEQYF. Written as DNA, the CDR3 is TGCGCCAACCTAATCCAGCGGATCTCCTACGAGCAGTACTTC.

The chain carries TRBV4-1 and TRBJ1-4; D is possibly TRBD1 (5 bases). V lost 0 bases and J 5 bases, leaving 10 bases between the germline ends. The CDR3 extends over 15 amino acids. From germline, CDR1 is MGHRA and CDR2 YSYEKL. The CDR3 sequence is CASSQDGRTNEKLFF. The CDR3 region has the DNA TGCGCCAGCAGCCAAGATGGCAGGACAAATGAAAAACTGTTTTTT.

The sample holds many counts of this clone. The chain employs TRBV9 and TRBJ1-1, with D uncertain. The CDR3 extends over 13 amino acids. Trimming stripped 0 bases from V and 8 bases from J, with 11 bases between. Germline V CDR1 and CDR2: SGDLS, YYNGEE. CDR3 protein: CASSVVSGGEAFF. CDR3 bases: TGTGCCAGCAGCGTAGTCTCAGGAGGGGAAGCTTTCTTT.

This clone was found once. CDR3 DNA sequence: TGCGCCAGCAGCTTTCTCCGGGACAGGGAAGGGAATGAGCAGTTCTTC. This translates into CASSFLRDREGNEQFF. The chain combines TRBV5-1 with TRBJ2-1; 9 bases match TRBD1. The V and J ends lost 2 bases and 7 bases, in that order; junction bases with no gene match: 10. The CDR3 is 16 amino acids. Germline CDR1 reads SGHRS; CDR2 reads YFSETQ.

This clone occurred a few times. The chain has TRBV6-5 and TRBJ2-5; D not resolved. This CDR3 has 10 residues. Deletions cut 6 bases from V and 5 bases from J, with 4 bases between. The germline CDR1 and CDR2 sequences are MNHEY and SVGAGI. DNA for the CDR3: TGTGCCAGCAGGAGGGAGACCCAGTACTTC. Protein: CASRRETQYF.

The chain couples TRBV3-1 (or the pseudogene TRBV3-2) to TRBJ2-3; D unresolved. Trimming pared 1 base from V and 4 bases from J, leaving 12 bases between. The CDR3 length is 15 residues. The germline V gene has CDR1 LGHDT and CDR2 YNNKEL (reference sequence). CDR3 bases: TGTGCCAGCAGCCAAGGAGGTAGTCTTGCAGATACGCAGTATTTT. It translates to CASSQGGSLADTQYF.

The rearrangement joins TRBV24-1 to TRBJ2-2; 8 positions match TRBD1. J gave up 3 bases and V 7 bases, and 6 bases lay outside the gene matches. Germline lookup yields CDR1 KGHDR and CDR2 SFDVKD. The CDR3 is 15 amino acids. The CDR3 DNA reads TGTGCCACCAGAGGACAGGGTGGTTACACCGGGGAGCTGTTTTTT. Amino acids: CATRGQGGYTGELFF.

The chain carries TRBV4-1 and TRBJ1-4, with D perhaps matching TRBD1 (6 bases). The CDR3 consists of 18 residues. Germline V gene data show CDR1 as MGHRA and CDR2 as YSYEKL. V lost 0 bases and J 0 bases, leaving 14 bases between the germline ends. The CDR3, as DNA: TGCGCCAGCAGCCAAGAGTCAAGACGGACAGCAACTAATGAAAAACTGTTTTTT. Translated, it gives CASSQESRRTATNEKLFF.

This clone was found once. DNA for the CDR3: TGTGCCAGCAGATCTAGCGGGGGGAACACAGATACGCAGTATTTT. Translation: CASRSSGGNTDTQYF. The gene calls are TRBV5-4 and TRBJ2-3; TRBD2 agrees at 11 bases. The junction had 4 bases not matched to a gene; V was cut back by 5 bases and J by 2 bases. The CDR3 length is 15 residues. The germline CDR1 and CDR2 sequences are SGHNT and YYREEE (reference sequence).

The V call is TRBV19, the J call TRBJ1-4; TRBD1 is a possible D gene (6 bases). V lost 3 bases, J lost 6 bases, and 11 bases lay in between. Germline values: CDR1 LNHDA, CDR2 SQIVND (reference sequence). The CDR3 sequence is 14 residues long. The CDR3 nucleotides are TGTGCCAGTAGTATGGGAGGGGGGGATGAAAAACTGTTTTTT. Translating gives CASSMGGGDEKLFF.

The J gene is TRBJ2-7, the V gene TRBV18; D is unclear. Trimming pared 5 bases from V and 7 bases from J, leaving 24 bases between. CDR3 length: 16 amino acids. Germline values: CDR1 KGHSH, CDR2 LQKENI. CDR3 nucleotide sequence: TGTGCCAGCTCAGCTCTTCGAAACTACCTTAAGTGGGAGCAGTACTTC. Translating gives CASSALRNYLKWEQYF.

The chain employs TRBV19 and TRBJ2-1, with TRBD2 matching over 7 bases. J was trimmed by 1 base and V by 5 bases; bases with no gene match: 5. Germline CDR1 and CDR2: LNHDA and SQIVND (reference sequence). The CDR3 has 15 amino acids. Here the CDR3 reads CASSLASGSYNEQFF. CDR3 DNA: TGTGCCAGTAGTTTGGCTAGCGGATCCTACAATGAGCAGTTCTTC.

The rearrangement links TRBV20-1 to TRBJ2-5; TRBD2 aligns across 7 bases. This CDR3 comprises 13 residues. V lost 3 bases, J lost 5 bases, and 6 bases stayed unmatched. Germline V gene lookup returns CDR1 DFQATT and CDR2 SNEGSKA (reference sequence). The CDR3 is CSASRSGIETQYF. CDR3 in DNA: TGCAGTGCTAGTCGGAGCGGGATTGAGACCCAGTACTTC.

As concerns this clone: One junction end does not reproduce the germline sequence, and a read error may be involved. V is TRBV6-2 or TRBV6-3 and J is TRBJ1-1; 8 bases line up with TRBD1. The CDR3 totals 12 residues. In germline, CDR1 is MNHEY, CDR2 SVGEGT. The CDR3, as DNA: TGTGCCAGCAGTTACTCGGACAGGGCGGGATTGTTT. Residues: CASSYSDRAGLF.

V is TRBV18 and J is TRBJ2-1; TRBD2 matches 14 bases. CDR1 and CDR2 from the germline V gene are KGHSH and LQKENI. With 6 bases clipped from V and 5 bases from J, the junction kept 0 bases outside the gene matches. This CDR3 is 14 amino acids long. Written as DNA, the CDR3 is TGTGCCAGCTCGGGACTAGCGGGGGACAATGAGCAGTTCTTC. It encodes CASSGLAGDNEQFF.

This clone was detected once. The V gene is TRBV9, the J gene TRBJ1-2; the D gene is possibly TRBD1 (6 bases). The germline V gene encodes CDR1 SGDLS and CDR2 YYNGEE. The CDR3 length is 15 residues. The germline V and J ends were trimmed by 4 bases and 7 bases, with 20 bases remaining between them. The CDR3 region is CASSPGLGQYSGYTF. As DNA, the CDR3 is TGTGCCAGCAGCCCAGGTCTCGGACAGTACTCTGGCTACACCTTC.

This CDR3 reads CASSRAAVTIETDTQYF. For the CDR3, the DNA is TGTGCCAGCAGCAGAGCCGCCGTTACTATCGAGACAGATACGCAGTATTTT. The chain combines TRBV7-2 with TRBJ2-3; the D is unclear. The CDR3 totals 17 residues. Germline V gene data show CDR1 as SGHTA and CDR2 as FQGNSA. The V gene lost 5 bases and the J gene lost 3 bases, with 21 bases spanning the gap. Combining the CDR3 with reference TRBV7-2 and TRBJ2-3 gives the whole variable domain GAGVSQSPSNKVTEKGKDVELRCDPISGHTALYWYRQSLGQGLEFLIYFQGNSAPDKSGLPSDRFSAERTGGSVSTLTIQRTQQEDSAVYLCASSRAAVTIETDTQYFGPGTRLTVL.

The rearrangement links TRBV7-3 to TRBJ1-1, with no clear D. V lost 5 bases and J 3 bases, leaving 10 bases between the germline ends. This CDR3 has 13 residues. The germline V gene has CDR1 SGHTA and CDR2 FQGTGA. CDR3 residues: CASSAGRHTEAFF. The CDR3 bases are TGTGCCAGCAGCGCGGGCAGACACACTGAAGCTTTCTTT.

The V call is TRBV7-2, the J call TRBJ2-3, with TRBD1 matching 7 bases. The CDR3 runs 15 residues. Germline V gene sequence: CDR1 SGHTA, CDR2 FQGNSA. Trimming removed 5 bases from V and 4 bases from J; junction bases left unmatched: 9. This CDR3 reads CASSLAVQGADTQYF. CDR3 nucleotide sequence: TGTGCCAGCAGCCTGGCGGTCCAGGGGGCAGATACGCAGTATTTT.

The chain combines TRBV7-2 with TRBJ1-3; possibly TRBD1 for D (5 bases). This CDR3 contains 16 residues. V was clipped by 5 bases and J by 0 bases, with 14 bases between them. Per the germline V gene, CDR1 is SGHTA and CDR2 is FQGNSA. CDR3 region: CASSPGGGNSGNTIYF. CDR3 DNA: TGTGCCAGCAGCCCTGGCGGGGGAAACTCTGGAAACACCATATATTTT.

The V gene is TRBV15, the J gene TRBJ2-7; D is uncertain. The germline V gene has CDR1 LNHNV and CDR2 YYDKDF (reference sequence). CDR3 length equals 15 residues. V was trimmed by 0 bases and J by 5 bases, leaving 14 bases between them. The DNA of the CDR3 is TGTGCCACCAGCAGAGACGGAGCCGGCCCTAACGAGCAGTACTTC. It encodes CATSRDGAGPNEQYF.

This sequence joins TRBV20-1 and TRBJ1-1; D is undetermined. The ends were cut back, 3 bases at V and 0 bases at J, with 11 bases in the middle. Germline CDR1 reads DFQATT; CDR2 reads SNEGSKA (reference sequence). This CDR3 has 14 amino acids. The DNA for the CDR3 is TGCAGTGCTAGTTACGGGAGCCTGAACACTGAAGCTTTCTTT. Protein: CSASYGSLNTEAFF.

The chain links TRBV14 to TRBJ1-3; D not certain. The V end lost 1 base, the J end lost 0 bases, and 13 bases lay between the germline ends. CDR1 and CDR2 (germline): SGHDN, FVKESK. The CDR3 is made up of 17 amino acids. The CDR3 nucleotides read TGTGCCAGCAGCCAAGGGTGGCGGAGCGCCTCTGGAAACACCATATATTTT. Encoded protein: CASSQGWRSASGNTIYF.

The chain uses TRBV5-1 and TRBJ1-1; D perhaps matches TRBD1 (5 bases). Germline V lookup: CDR1 SGHRS, CDR2 YFSETQ. The length of the CDR3 is 13 residues. Trimming left V 7 bases short and J 1 base short, with 11 bases between. CDR3 residues: CASFAGGNTEAFF. CDR3 nucleotide sequence: TGCGCCAGCTTTGCCGGGGGGAACACTGAAGCTTTCTTT.

The V gene is TRBV6-6, the J gene TRBJ2-2, with 8 bases matching TRBD2. Germline trimming cut 6 bases from V and 3 bases from J; bases unmatched to any gene: 3. Germline CDR1 is MNHNY and CDR2 is SVGAGI (reference sequence). This CDR3 is built from 14 residues. The CDR3 sequence: CASSTSGYTGELFF. The DNA of the CDR3 is TGTGCCAGCAGCACTAGCGGATACACCGGGGAGCTGTTTTTT.

This clone was counted only a few times. The V gene is TRBV9, the J gene TRBJ1-6, with a weak D call TRBD1 (5 bases). The ends were cut back, 7 bases at V and 0 bases at J, with 17 bases in the middle. Germline V gene sequence: CDR1 SGDLS, CDR2 YYNGEE. This CDR3 region has 17 residues. CDR3 amino acids: CASGAGRSSSYNSPLHF. CDR3 DNA: TGTGCCAGCGGAGCGGGACGCTCGAGCTCCTATAATTCACCCCTCCACTTT.

This clone occurred a few times. The chain is built from TRBV12-2 and TRBJ2-1; TRBD2, the D gene given by the table, was not confirmed from the DNA. TRBV12-2 is designated a pseudogene. CDR3 length: 13 residues. The CDR3 nucleotides are TGTGCAAGTCGCTCCGACCGGGAAAGGGTGAGGTTCTTC. Its protein product is CASRSDRERVRFF.